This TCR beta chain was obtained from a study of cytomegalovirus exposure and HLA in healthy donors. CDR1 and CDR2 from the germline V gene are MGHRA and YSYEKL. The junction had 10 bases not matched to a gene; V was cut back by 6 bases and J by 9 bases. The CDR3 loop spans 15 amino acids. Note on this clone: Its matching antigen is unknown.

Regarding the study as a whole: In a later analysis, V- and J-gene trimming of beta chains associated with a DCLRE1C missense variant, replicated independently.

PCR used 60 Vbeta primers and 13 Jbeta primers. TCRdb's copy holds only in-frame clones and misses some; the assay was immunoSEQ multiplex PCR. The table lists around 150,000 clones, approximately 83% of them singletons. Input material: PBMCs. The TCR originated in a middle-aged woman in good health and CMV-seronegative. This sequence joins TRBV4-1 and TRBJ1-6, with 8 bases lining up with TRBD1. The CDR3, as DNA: TGCGCCAGCAGTCAAAGCCAGGGGGCAGTTTCACCCCTCCACTTT. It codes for CASSQSQGAVSPLHF.